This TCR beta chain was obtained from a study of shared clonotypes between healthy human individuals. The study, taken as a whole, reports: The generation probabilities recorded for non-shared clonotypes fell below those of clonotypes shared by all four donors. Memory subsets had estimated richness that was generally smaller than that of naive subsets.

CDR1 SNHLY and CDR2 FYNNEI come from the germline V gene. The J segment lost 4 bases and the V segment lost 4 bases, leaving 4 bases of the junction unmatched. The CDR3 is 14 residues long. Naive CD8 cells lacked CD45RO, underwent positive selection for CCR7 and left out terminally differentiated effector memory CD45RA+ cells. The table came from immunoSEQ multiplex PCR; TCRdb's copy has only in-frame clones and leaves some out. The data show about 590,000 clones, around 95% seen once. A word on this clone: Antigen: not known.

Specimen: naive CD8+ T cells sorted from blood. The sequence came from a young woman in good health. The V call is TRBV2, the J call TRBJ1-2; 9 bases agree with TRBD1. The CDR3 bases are TGTGCCAGCAGTGGCGGACAGGGGATCTATGGCTACACCTTC. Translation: CASSGGQGIYGYTF.